What follows is one TCR beta chain and its context. Its antigen remains unknown. Sequenced by immunoSEQ multiplex PCR; TCRdb stores in-frame clones only, minus some. The sample includes tens of thousands of clones, around 96% of them seen just once. The sample is drawn from a study of siplizumab effects on memory and regulatory T cells. CDR3 length: 15 amino acids. Germline V lookup: CDR1 LGHNT, CDR2 FRNRAP. The trim removed 6 bases at V and 6 bases at J, leaving 8 bases unmatched. A few donor pairs also had unstimulated CD4+ and CD8+ naive and memory subsets sequenced. Findings and limits, study-wide: Naive T cells were seemingly more diverse than memory cells, and major contributions to the alloresponse seemed to be made by them. The authors could not assign a naive or memory phenotype to roughly 75-96% of proliferating CD4+ or CD8+ clones.

The chain joins TRBV12-5 to TRBJ1-4, with 9 bases identical to TRBD1. Sequencing was performed on naive CD8+ T cells sorted from blood. This clonotype was sampled from a human donor in good health. CDR3 amino acids: CASGKIQGAYEKLFF. For the CDR3, the DNA is TGTGCTAGTGGGAAGATACAGGGGGCGTATGAAAAACTGTTTTTT.